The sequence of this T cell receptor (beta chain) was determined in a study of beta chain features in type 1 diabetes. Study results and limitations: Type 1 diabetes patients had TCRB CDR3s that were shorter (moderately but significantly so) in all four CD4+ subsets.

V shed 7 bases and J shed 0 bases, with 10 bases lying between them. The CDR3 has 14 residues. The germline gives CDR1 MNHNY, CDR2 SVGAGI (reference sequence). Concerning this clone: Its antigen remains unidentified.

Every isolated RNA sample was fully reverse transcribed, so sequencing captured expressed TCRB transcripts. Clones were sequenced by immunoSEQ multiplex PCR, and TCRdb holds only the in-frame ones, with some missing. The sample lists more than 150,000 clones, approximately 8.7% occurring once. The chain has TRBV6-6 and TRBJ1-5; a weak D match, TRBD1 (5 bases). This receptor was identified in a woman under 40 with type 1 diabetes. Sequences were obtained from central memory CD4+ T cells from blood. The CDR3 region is CASTRDYSNQPQHF. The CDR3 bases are TGTGCCAGCACCAGGGATTATAGCAATCAGCCCCAGCATTTT.